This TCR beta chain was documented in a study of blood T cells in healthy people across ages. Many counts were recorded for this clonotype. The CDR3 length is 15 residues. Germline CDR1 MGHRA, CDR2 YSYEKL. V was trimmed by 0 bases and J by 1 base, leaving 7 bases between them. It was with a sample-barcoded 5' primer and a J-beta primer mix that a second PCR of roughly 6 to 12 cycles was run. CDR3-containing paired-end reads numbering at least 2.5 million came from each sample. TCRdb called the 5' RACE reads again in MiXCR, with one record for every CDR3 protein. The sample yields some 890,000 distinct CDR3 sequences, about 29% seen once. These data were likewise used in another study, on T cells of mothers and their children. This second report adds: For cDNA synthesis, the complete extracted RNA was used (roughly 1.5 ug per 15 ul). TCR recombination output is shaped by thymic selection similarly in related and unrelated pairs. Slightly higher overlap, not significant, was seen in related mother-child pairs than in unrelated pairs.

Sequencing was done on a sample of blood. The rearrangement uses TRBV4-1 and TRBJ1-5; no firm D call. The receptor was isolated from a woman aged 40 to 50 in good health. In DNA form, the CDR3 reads TGCGCCAGCAGCCAAGATTTTCGCAGCAATCAGCCCCAGCATTTT. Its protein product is CASSQDFRSNQPQHF.